This TCR beta chain was recovered during a study of T cell responses to AZD1222 COVID-19 vaccine. The CDR3 has 14 amino acids. Losses at the gene ends were 5 bases for V and 4 bases for J; bases not matched to a gene: 6. CDR1 and CDR2 (germline): SGHVS, FQNEAQ. Data came from immunoSEQ multiplex PCR; TCRdb stores just in-frame clones and leaves some out. In the table there are 100,000 to 130,000 clones, 80% to 90% of which are singletons. Sequencing was performed on peripheral blood, taken on day 0 of AZD1222 vaccination. This TCR was sampled from an adult in good health. The chain combines TRBV7-8 with TRBJ2-5; 8 nucleotides agree with TRBD1. This chain's CDR3 is CASSRDRGAETQYF. CDR3 coding DNA: TGTGCCAGCAGCCGAGACAGGGGCGCAGAGACCCAGTACTTC.